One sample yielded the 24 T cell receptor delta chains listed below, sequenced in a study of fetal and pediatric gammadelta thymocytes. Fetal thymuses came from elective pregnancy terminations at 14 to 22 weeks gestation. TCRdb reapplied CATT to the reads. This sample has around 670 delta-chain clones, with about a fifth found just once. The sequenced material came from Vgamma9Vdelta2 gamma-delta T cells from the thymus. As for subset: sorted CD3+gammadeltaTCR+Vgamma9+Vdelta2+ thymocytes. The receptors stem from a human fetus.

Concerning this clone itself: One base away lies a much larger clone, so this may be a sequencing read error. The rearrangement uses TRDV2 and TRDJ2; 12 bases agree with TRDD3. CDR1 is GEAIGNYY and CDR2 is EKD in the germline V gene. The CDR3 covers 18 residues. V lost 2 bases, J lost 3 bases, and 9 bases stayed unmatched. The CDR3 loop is CACDMVLGDTTVTAQLFF. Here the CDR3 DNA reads TGTGCCTGTGACATGGTACTGGGGGATACAACTGTGACAGCACAACTCTTCTTT.

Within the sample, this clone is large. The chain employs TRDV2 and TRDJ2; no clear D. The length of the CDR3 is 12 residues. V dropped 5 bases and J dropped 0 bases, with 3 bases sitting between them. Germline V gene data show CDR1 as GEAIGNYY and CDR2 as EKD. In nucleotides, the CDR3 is TGTGCCTGTGGGACTTTGACAGCACAACTCTTCTTT. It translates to CACGTLTAQLFF.

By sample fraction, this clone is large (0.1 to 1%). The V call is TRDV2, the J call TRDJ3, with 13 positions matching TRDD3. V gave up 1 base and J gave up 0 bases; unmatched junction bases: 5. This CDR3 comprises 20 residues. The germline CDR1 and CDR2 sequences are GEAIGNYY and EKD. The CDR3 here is CACDTYWGIRSSWDTRQMFF. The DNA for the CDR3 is TGTGCCTGTGACACGTACTGGGGGATACGGAGCTCCTGGGACACCCGACAGATGTTTTTC.

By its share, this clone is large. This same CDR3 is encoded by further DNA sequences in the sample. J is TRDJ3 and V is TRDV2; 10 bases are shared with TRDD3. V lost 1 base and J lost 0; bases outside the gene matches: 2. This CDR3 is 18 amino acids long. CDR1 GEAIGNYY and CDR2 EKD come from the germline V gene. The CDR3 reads CACDTLGDFSWDTRQMFF. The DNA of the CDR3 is TGTGCCTGTGACACACTGGGGGATTTCTCCTGGGACACCCGACAGATGTTTTTC.

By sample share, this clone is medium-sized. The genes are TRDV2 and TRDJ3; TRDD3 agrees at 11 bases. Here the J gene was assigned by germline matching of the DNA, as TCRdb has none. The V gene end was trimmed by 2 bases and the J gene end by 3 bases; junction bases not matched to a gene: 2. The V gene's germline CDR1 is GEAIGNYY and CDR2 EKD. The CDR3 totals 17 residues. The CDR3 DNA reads TGTGCCTGTGACAGTACTGGGGGATACTGGGACACCCGACAGATGTTTTTC. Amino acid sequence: CACDSTGGYWDTRQMFF.

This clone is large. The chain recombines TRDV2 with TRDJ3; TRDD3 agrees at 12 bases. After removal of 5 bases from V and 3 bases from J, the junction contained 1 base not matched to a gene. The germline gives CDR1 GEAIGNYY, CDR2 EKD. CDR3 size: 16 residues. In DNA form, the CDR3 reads TGTGCCTGTGCTGGGGGATACGACTGGGACACCCGACAGATGTTTTTC. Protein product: CACAGGYDWDTRQMFF.

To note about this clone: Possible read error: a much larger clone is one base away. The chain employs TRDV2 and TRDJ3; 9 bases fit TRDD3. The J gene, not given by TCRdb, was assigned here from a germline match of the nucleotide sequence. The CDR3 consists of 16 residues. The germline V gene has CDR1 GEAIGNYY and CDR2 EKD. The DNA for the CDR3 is TGTGCCCGTGACAATGGGGGATACTGGGACACCCGACAGATGTTTTTC. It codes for CARDNGGYWDTRQMFF.

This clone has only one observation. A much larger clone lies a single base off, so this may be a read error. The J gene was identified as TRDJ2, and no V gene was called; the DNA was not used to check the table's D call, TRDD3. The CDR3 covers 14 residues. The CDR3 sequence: CACDPGWGTAQLFF. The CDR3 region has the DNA TGTGCCTGTGACCCGGGCTGGGGGACAGCACAACTCTTCTTT.

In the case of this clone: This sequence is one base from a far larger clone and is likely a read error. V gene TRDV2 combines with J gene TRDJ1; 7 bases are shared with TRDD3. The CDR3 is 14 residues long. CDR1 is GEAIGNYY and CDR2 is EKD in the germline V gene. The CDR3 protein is CACDTVGDTDKVIF. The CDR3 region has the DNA TGTGCCTGTGACACCGTGGGGGACACCGATAAAGTCATCTTT.

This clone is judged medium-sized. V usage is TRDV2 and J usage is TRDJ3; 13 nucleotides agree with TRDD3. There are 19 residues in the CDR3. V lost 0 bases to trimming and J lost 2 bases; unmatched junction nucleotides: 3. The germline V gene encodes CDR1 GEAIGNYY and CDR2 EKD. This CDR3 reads CACDTVLGDTAWDTRQMFF. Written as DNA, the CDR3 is TGTGCCTGTGACACCGTACTGGGGGATACGGCCTGGGACACCCGACAGATGTTTTTC.

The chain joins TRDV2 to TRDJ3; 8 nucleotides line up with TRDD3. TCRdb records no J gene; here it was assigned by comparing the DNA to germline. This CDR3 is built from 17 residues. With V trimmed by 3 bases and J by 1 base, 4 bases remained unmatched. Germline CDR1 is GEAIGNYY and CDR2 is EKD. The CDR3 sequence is CACDPVGDSWDTRQMFF. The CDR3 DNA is TGTGCCTGTGACCCCGTGGGGGATTCCTGGGACACCCGACAGATGTTTTTC.

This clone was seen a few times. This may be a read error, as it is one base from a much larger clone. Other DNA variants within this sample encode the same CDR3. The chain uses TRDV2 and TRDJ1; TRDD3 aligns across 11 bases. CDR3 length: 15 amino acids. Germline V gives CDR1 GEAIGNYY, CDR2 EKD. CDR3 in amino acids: CACDTVGGYADKLIF. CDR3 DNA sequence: TGTGCATGTGACACCGTTGGGGGATACGCCGATAAACTCATCTTT.

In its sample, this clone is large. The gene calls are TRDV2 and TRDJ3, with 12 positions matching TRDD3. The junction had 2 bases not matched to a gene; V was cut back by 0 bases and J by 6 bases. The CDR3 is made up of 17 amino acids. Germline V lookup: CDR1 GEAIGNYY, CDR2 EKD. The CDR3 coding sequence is TGTGCCTGTGACACCGTACTGGGGGATACGGACACCCGACAGATGTTTTTC. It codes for CACDTVLGDTDTRQMFF.

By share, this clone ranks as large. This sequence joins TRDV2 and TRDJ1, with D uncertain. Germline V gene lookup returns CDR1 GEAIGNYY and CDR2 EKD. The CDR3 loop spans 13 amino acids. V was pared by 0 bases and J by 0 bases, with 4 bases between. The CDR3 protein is CACDTGNTDKLIF. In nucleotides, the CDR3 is TGTGCCTGTGACACCGGGAACACCGATAAACTCATCTTT.

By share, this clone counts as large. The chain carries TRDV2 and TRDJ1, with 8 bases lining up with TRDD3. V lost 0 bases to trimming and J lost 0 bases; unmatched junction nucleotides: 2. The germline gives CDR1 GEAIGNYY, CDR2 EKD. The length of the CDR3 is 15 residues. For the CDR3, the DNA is TGTGCCTGTGACACCGGTGGGGGATACACCGATAAACTCATCTTT. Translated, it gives CACDTGGGYTDKLIF.

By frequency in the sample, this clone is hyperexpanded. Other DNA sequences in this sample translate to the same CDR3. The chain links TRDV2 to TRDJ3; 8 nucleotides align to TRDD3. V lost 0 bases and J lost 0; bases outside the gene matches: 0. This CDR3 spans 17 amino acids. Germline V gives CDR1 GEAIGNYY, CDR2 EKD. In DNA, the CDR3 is TGTGCCTGTGACACCGGGGGATACTCCTGGGACACCCGACAGATGTTTTTC. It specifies CACDTGGYSWDTRQMFF.

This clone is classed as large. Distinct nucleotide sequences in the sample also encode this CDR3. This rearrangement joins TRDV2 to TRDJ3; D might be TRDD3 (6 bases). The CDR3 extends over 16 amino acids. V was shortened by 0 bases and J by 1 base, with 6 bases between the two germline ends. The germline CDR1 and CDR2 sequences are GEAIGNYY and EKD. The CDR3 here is CACDTGGSWDTRQMFF. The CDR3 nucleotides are TGTGCCTGTGACACCGGGGGATCCTGGGACACCCGACAGATGTTTTTC.

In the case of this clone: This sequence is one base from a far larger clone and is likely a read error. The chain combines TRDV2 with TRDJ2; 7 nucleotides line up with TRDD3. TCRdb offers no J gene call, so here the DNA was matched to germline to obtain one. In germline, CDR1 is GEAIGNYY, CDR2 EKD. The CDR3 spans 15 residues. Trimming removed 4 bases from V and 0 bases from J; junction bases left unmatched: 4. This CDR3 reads CACDTGGSLTAQLFF. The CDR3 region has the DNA TGTGCCTGTGATACCGGGGGATCTTTGACAGCACAACTCTTCTTT.

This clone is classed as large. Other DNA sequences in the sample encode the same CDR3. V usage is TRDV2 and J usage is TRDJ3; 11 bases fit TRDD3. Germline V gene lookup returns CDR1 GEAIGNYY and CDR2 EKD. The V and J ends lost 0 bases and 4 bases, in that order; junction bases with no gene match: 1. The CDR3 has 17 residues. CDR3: CACDTVGDTWDTRQMFF. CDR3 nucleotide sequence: TGTGCCTGTGACACCGTGGGGGATACGTGGGACACCCGACAGATGTTTTTC.

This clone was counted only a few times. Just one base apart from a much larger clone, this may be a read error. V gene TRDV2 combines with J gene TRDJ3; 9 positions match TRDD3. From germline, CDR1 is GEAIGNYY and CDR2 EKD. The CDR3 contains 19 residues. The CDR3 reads CACDTVLGESSLDTRQMFF. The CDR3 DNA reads TGTGCCTGTGACACCGTACTGGGGGAAAGCTCCTTGGACACCCGACAGATGTTTTTC.

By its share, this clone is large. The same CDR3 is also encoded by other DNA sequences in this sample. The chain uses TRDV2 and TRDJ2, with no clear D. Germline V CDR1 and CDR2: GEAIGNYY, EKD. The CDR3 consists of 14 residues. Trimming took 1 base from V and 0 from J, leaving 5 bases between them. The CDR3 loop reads CACDTGALTAQLFF. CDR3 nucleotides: TGTGCCTGTGACACGGGAGCTTTGACAGCACAACTCTTCTTT.

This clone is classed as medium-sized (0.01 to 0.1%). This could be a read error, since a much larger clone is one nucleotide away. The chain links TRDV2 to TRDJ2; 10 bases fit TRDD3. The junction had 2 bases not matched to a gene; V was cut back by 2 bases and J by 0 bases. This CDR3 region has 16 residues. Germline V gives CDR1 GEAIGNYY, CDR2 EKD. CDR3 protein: CACDILGDALTAQLFF. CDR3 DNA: TGTGCCTGTGACATACTGGGGGATGCTTTGACAGCACAACTCTTCTTT.

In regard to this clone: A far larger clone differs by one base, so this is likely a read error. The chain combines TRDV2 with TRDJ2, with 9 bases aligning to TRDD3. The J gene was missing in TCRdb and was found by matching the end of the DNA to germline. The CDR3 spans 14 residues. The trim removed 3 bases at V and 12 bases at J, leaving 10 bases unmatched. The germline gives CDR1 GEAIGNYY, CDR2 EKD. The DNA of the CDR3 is TGTGCCTGTGACGTACTGGGGGACACCGATAAACTCTTCTTT. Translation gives CACDVLGDTDKLFF.

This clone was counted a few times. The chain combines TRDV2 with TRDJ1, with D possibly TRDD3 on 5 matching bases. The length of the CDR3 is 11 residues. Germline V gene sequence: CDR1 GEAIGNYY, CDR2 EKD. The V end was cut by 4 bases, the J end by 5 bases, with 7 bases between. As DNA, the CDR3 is TGTGCCTGTGAATACTGGGATAAACTCATCTTT. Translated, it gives CACEYWDKLIF.